This T cell receptor beta chain was sequenced during a study of T cell responses to AZD1222 COVID-19 vaccine. Data came from immunoSEQ multiplex PCR; TCRdb stores just in-frame clones and leaves some out. The data contain 150,000 to 200,000 clones, around 94% of them singletons. V was cut by 4 bases and J by 2 bases, with 9 bases left in between. The CDR3 runs to 14 residues. In germline, CDR1 is SNHLY, CDR2 FYNNEI. Material: peripheral blood, obtained on day 0 of AZD1222 vaccination. The origin of this receptor is an adult in good health. The rearrangement uses TRBV2 and TRBJ1-3, with unresolved D. In DNA, the CDR3 is TGTGCCAGCAGTGTGACACTAACTGGAAACACCATATATTTT. Amino acids: CASSVTLTGNTIYF.